Shown below are 27 T cell receptor beta chains from a single sample sequenced in a study of T cell responses to AZD1222 COVID-19 vaccine. Profiled with immunoSEQ multiplex PCR; TCRdb holds only in-frame clones, not every one. Of roughly 130,000 clones in the sample, about 90% were seen once. Sequences were derived from peripheral blood, sampled on day 0 of AZD1222 vaccination. Source of these receptors: an adult in good health.

The CDR3 DNA reads TGTGCCAGCAGCTCCGGGACGGCGAACACTGAAGCTTTCTTT. Residues: CASSSGTANTEAFF. The chain carries TRBV9 and TRBJ1-1; possible D gene TRBD1, 5 bases. V was pared by 4 bases and J by 1 base, with 11 bases between. Germline CDR1 and CDR2: SGDLS and YYNGEE. This CDR3 is built from 14 residues.

This chain connects TRBV30 to TRBJ1-2; 8 nucleotides match TRBD1. This CDR3 is built from 15 residues. Germline CDR1 and CDR2: GTSNPN and SVGIG (reference sequence). The junction had 9 bases not matched to a gene; V was cut back by 5 bases and J by 1 base. CDR3 sequence: CAWGASDRDNYGYTF. The CDR3, as DNA: TGTGCCTGGGGGGCTTCGGACAGGGATAACTATGGCTACACCTTC.

The chain links TRBV18 to TRBJ1-4, with D perhaps TRBD1 (6 bases). The CDR3 is made up of 14 amino acids. Germline V CDR1 and CDR2: KGHSH, LQKENI. Trimming shortened V by 6 bases and J by 8 bases, and 16 bases separated the two germline ends. In nucleotides, the CDR3 is TGTGCCAGCTCTTTGGACAGCCTGAAAGAAAAACTGTTTTTT. Protein: CASSLDSLKEKLFF.

The genes are TRBV18 and TRBJ2-7; D possibly corresponds to TRBD1 (6 bases). The CDR3 runs to 13 residues. With 6 bases removed from V and 2 bases from J, the gap between germline ends came to 11 bases. Germline V gene data show CDR1 as KGHSH and CDR2 as LQKENI. The CDR3 spells CASSWTVTYEQYF. DNA for the CDR3: TGTGCCAGCTCTTGGACAGTTACCTACGAGCAGTACTTC.

On this clone itself: The sample carries other DNA sequences with the same CDR3. CDR3 loop: CASSGQGNYGYTF. Here the CDR3 DNA reads TGTGCCAGCAGTGGACAGGGAAACTATGGCTACACCTTC. The chain carries TRBV2 and TRBJ1-2; 7 bases line up with TRBD1. The CDR3 is 13 residues long. Germline V gene data show CDR1 as SNHLY and CDR2 as FYNNEI. V shed 4 bases, J shed 2 bases, and the junction held 1 base outside the gene matches. The variable domain in full, completed from reference TRBV2 and TRBJ1-2, reads EPEVTQTPSHQVTQMGQEVILRCVPISNHLYFYWYRQILGQKVEFLVSFYNNEISEKSEIFDDQFSVERPDGSNFTLKIRSTKLEDSAMYFCASSGQGNYGYTFGSGTRLTVV.

The rearrangement joins TRBV25-1 to TRBJ2-7; perhaps TRBD1 as D (7 bases). The V gene's germline CDR1 is MGHDK and CDR2 SYGVNS. The CDR3 is 13 amino acids. Trimming left V 4 bases short and J 3 bases short, with 10 bases between. The CDR3 spells CASSAQGGYEQYF. The CDR3 DNA follows: TGTGCCAGCAGTGCCCAGGGGGGCTACGAGCAGTACTTC.

The gene calls are TRBV6-1 and TRBJ2-7; 9 bases line up with TRBD1. Germline lookup yields CDR1 MNHNS and CDR2 SASEGT. There are 15 residues in the CDR3. The trim removed 5 bases at V and 2 bases at J, leaving 7 bases unmatched. For the CDR3, the DNA is TGTGCCAGCAGTTCCCCCGGGACAGGGACCTACGAGCAGTACTTC. It is translated as CASSSPGTGTYEQYF.

The chain recombines TRBV4-2 with TRBJ1-6, with TRBD1 matching 10 bases. Germline V CDR1 and CDR2: LGHNA, YNFKEQ. J lost 8 bases, V lost 0 bases, and 7 bases had no gene match. The CDR3 covers 17 residues. The CDR3 spells CASSQDRRQGADSPLHF. CDR3 nucleotide sequence: TGTGCCAGCAGCCAAGATCGGCGACAGGGGGCTGATTCACCCCTCCACTTT.

This clone was seen only once. The gene calls are TRBV3-1 (or the pseudogene TRBV3-2) and TRBJ1-3; no clear D. The V gene's germline CDR1 is LGHDT and CDR2 YNNKEL (reference sequence). The ends were cut back, 4 bases at V and 2 bases at J, with 12 bases in the middle. CDR3 length: 15 amino acids. The CDR3 sequence is CASSLFEGAGNTIYF. In DNA form, the CDR3 reads TGTGCCAGCAGCCTCTTCGAGGGAGCTGGAAACACCATATATTTT.

This clone appeared once. The chain combines TRBV27 with TRBJ1-5, with D perhaps TRBD1 (6 bases). Germline V gives CDR1 MNHEY, CDR2 SMNVEV (reference sequence). Trimming removed 1 base from V and 7 bases from J, with 11 bases in between. The CDR3 totals 14 residues. The CDR3 loop reads CASSLYRVGQPQHF. The CDR3 DNA reads TGTGCCAGCAGTTTATACAGGGTAGGACAGCCCCAGCATTTT.

The rearrangement links TRBV12-3 or TRBV12-4 to TRBJ2-3; D call uncertain. This CDR3 is built from 11 residues. Trimming shortened V by 3 bases and J by 5 bases, and 3 bases separated the two germline ends. CDR3 DNA: TGTGCCAGCAGTTTGGTAGATACGCAGTATTTT. It specifies CASSLVDTQYF.

The chain links TRBV5-5 to TRBJ2-4; D not resolved. This CDR3 is 15 amino acids long. Trimming shortened V by 1 base and J by 0 bases, and 8 bases separated the two germline ends. Germline V gene data show CDR1 as SGHKS and CDR2 as YYEKEE (reference sequence). In nucleotides, the CDR3 is TGTGCCAGCAGCTTGTGGCAGCTAGCCAAAAACATTCAGTACTTC. This translates into CASSLWQLAKNIQYF.

This chain joins TRBV18 and TRBJ1-2; D might be TRBD1 (5 bases). The germline V and J ends were trimmed by 3 bases and 7 bases, with 15 bases remaining between them. CDR3 length: 14 amino acids. From germline, CDR1 is KGHSH and CDR2 LQKENI. CDR3 sequence: CASSPQDTLGGYTF. The CDR3 DNA is TGTGCCAGCTCACCCCAGGACACTCTGGGTGGCTACACCTTC.

J is TRBJ1-6 and V is TRBV28, with 9 bases aligning to TRBD1. Per the germline V gene, CDR1 is MDHEN and CDR2 is SYDVKM. V trimming: 4 bases; J trimming: 6 bases; junction bases outside the gene matches: 7. This CDR3 region has 16 residues. CDR3: CASSSGQGIFNSPLHF. The CDR3 nucleotides are TGTGCCAGCAGTTCCGGACAGGGGATTTTTAATTCACCCCTCCACTTT. Using reference TRBV28 and TRBJ1-6 for the parts outside the CDR3, the full variable domain is DVKVTQSSRYLVKRTGEKVFLECVQDMDHENMFWYRQDPGLGLRLIYFSYDVKMKEKGDIPEGYSVSREKKERFSLILESASTNQTSMYLCASSSGQGIFNSPLHFGNGTRLTVT.

This chain joins TRBV12-3 or TRBV12-4 and TRBJ2-7; tentatively, D is TRBD1 or TRBD2 (5 bases each). V dropped 4 bases and J dropped 4 bases, with 11 bases sitting between them. This CDR3 contains 13 residues. CDR3 nucleotide sequence: TGTGCCAGCAGTTCTAGCCCAGGGTACGAGCAGTACTTC. Amino acid sequence: CASSSSPGYEQYF.

The V gene is TRBV3-1 (or the pseudogene TRBV3-2), the J gene TRBJ1-4; 8 positions match TRBD1. This CDR3 comprises 15 residues. The germline V gene encodes CDR1 LGHDT and CDR2 YNNKEL (reference sequence). Germline trimming cut 4 bases from V and 8 bases from J; bases unmatched to any gene: 9. CDR3 nucleotides: TGTGCCAGCAGCCCCAGACAGGGGCGGGGAGAAAAACTGTTTTTT. Translation: CASSPRQGRGEKLFF.

The chain links TRBV2 to TRBJ1-6; the D gene is possibly TRBD1 (6 bases). Trimming shortened V by 7 bases and J by 11 bases, and 21 bases separated the two germline ends. CDR3 length: 15 residues. Germline lookup yields CDR1 SNHLY and CDR2 FYNNEI. The CDR3 coding sequence is TGTGCCAGCACCAACACGTGGGCAGGGGAGGCACCCCTCCACTTT. This sequence encodes CASTNTWAGEAPLHF.

V usage is TRBV7-6 and J usage is TRBJ1-5, with 8 bases aligning to TRBD1. Trimming took 4 bases from V and 3 from J; bases not matched to a gene: 5. This CDR3 is built from 15 residues. The germline V gene encodes CDR1 SGHVS and CDR2 FNYEAQ. The chain's CDR3 is CASSSGQGNNQPQHF. The DNA of the CDR3 is TGTGCCAGCAGCTCTGGACAGGGAAACAATCAGCCCCAGCATTTT.

This rearrangement joins TRBV28 to TRBJ1-5; D is ambiguous. With 10 bases removed from V and 2 bases from J, the gap between germline ends came to 15 bases. The CDR3 covers 14 residues. The germline V gene has CDR1 MDHEN and CDR2 SYDVKM. DNA for the CDR3: TGTGCCACCACCGTTTTGCAGGGCAATCAGCCCCAGCATTTT. Translation: CATTVLQGNQPQHF.

This clone was counted only a few times. The rearrangement uses TRBV28 and TRBJ1-6; D gene unclear. The V end was cut by 6 bases, the J end by 10 bases, with 22 bases between. The CDR3 has 16 residues. Germline lookup yields CDR1 MDHEN and CDR2 SYDVKM. The CDR3 DNA is TGTGCCAGCAGCTCCCCGCGGGGTCCGGAGAGGTCACCCCTCCACTTT. Translated, it gives CASSSPRGPERSPLHF. The full variable domain, with the rest looked up from reference TRBV28 and TRBJ1-6, is DVKVTQSSRYLVKRTGEKVFLECVQDMDHENMFWYRQDPGLGLRLIYFSYDVKMKEKGDIPEGYSVSREKKERFSLILESASTNQTSMYLCASSSPRGPERSPLHFGNGTRLTVT.

The V gene is TRBV5-1, the J gene TRBJ2-3; weak D call: TRBD1 (6 bases). The ends were cut back, 2 bases at V and 0 bases at J, with 13 bases in the middle. CDR1 and CDR2 (germline): SGHRS, YFSETQ. The CDR3 runs to 16 residues. This CDR3 reads CASSFGQGPSTDTQYF. The DNA of the CDR3 is TGCGCCAGCAGCTTTGGGCAGGGGCCTAGCACAGATACGCAGTATTTT.

The chain employs TRBV6-5 and TRBJ2-2; 10 nucleotides align to TRBD1. V was pared by 6 bases and J by 4 bases, with 2 bases of the junction left unmatched. The germline V gene encodes CDR1 MNHEY and CDR2 SVGAGI. The CDR3 extends over 14 amino acids. CDR3 DNA sequence: TGTGCCAGCAGGACAGGGGGCCGCACCGGGGAGCTGTTTTTT. This sequence encodes CASRTGGRTGELFF.

The chain has TRBV28 and TRBJ1-6; no definite D call. Germline lookup yields CDR1 MDHEN and CDR2 SYDVKM. Trimming removed 3 bases at V and 7 bases at J, with 10 bases between. The CDR3 runs 14 residues. The CDR3 protein is CASSFPGRNSPLHF. The CDR3 region has the DNA TGTGCCAGCAGTTTCCCTGGCAGGAATTCACCCCTCCACTTT.

This rearrangement joins TRBV5-5 to TRBJ2-7; 9 bases line up with TRBD1. The CDR3 contains 14 residues. Trimming cost V 5 bases and J 5 bases; bases outside gene matches: 8. The germline V gene encodes CDR1 SGHKS and CDR2 YYEKEE (reference sequence). In DNA, the CDR3 is TGTGCCAGCAGACAAGACAGGGGGTCCCACGAGCAGTACTTC. It specifies CASRQDRGSHEQYF.

The chain employs TRBV9 and TRBJ1-2; 11 bases agree with TRBD1. Trimming cost V 0 bases and J 3 bases; bases outside gene matches: 4. The CDR3 totals 16 residues. Germline V gene data show CDR1 as SGDLS and CDR2 as YYNGEE. The CDR3 DNA sequence: TGTGCCAGCAGCGTAGCTAAGGGACAGGGGGACTATGGCTACACCTTC. It specifies CASSVAKGQGDYGYTF.

The rearrangement joins TRBV19 to TRBJ1-6; no firm D call. The CDR3 is 14 amino acids. The ends were cut back, 11 bases at V and 9 bases at J, with 20 bases in the middle. Germline CDR1 LNHDA, CDR2 SQIVND (reference sequence). The CDR3 DNA follows: TGTGCCCCTAGTATCGGAGGGTCCGGTTCACCCCTCCACTTT. As protein: CAPSIGGSGSPLHF.

The genes are TRBV10-3 and TRBJ1-5; unclear D gene. CDR3 size: 14 residues. Germline CDR1 and CDR2: ENHRY and SYGVKD. V gave up 5 bases and J gave up 0 bases, with 8 bases separating them. The CDR3 coding sequence is TGTGCCATCAGTACCGAGGGTAGCAATCAGCCCCAGCATTTT. Protein product: CAISTEGSNQPQHF.